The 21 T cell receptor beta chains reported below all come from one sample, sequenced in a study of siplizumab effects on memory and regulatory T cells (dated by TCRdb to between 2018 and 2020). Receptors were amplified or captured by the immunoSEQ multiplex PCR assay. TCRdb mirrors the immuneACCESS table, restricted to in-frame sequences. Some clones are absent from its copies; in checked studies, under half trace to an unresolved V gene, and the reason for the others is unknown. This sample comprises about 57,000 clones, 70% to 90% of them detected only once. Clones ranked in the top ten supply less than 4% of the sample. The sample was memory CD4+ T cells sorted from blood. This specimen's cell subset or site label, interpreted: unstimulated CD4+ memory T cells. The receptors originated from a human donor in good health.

In DNA, the CDR3 is TGCGCCAGCAGACAGACAGCAAGCACAGATACGCAGTATTTT. It codes for CASRQTASTDTQYF. The V and J genes are TRBV5-1 and TRBJ2-3; TRBD1 might be the D (5 bases). The CDR3 extends over 14 amino acids. Trimming left V 5 bases short and J 0 bases short, with 10 bases between. Germline assignment: CDR1 SGHRS and CDR2 YFSETQ.

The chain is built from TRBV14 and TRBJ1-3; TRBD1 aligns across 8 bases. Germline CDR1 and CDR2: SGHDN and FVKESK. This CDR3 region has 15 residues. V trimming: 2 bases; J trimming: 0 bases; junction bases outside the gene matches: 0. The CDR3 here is CASSQQGASGNTIYF. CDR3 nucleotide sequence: TGTGCCAGCAGCCAACAGGGGGCCTCTGGAAACACCATATATTTT.

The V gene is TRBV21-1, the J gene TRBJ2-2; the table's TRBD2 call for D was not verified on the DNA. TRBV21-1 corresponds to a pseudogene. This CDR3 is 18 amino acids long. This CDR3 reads CASSKGGESGGNTGELFF. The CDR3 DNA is TGTGCCAGCAGCAAAGGAGGGGAAAGCGGGGGGAACACCGGGGAGCTGTTTTTT.

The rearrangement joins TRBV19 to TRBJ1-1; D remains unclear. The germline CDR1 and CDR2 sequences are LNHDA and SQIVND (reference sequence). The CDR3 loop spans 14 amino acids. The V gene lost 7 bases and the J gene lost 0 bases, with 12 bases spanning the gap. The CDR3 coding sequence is TGTGCCAGTAATCGTGGACGGATGAACACTGAAGCTTTCTTT. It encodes CASNRGRMNTEAFF.

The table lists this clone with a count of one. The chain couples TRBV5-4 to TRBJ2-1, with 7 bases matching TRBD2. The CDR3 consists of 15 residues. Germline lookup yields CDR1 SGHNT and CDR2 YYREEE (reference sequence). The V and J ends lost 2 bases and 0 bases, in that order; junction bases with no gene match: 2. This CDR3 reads CASSFGGGSYNEQFF. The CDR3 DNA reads TGTGCCAGCAGCTTTGGCGGGGGCTCCTACAATGAGCAGTTCTTC.

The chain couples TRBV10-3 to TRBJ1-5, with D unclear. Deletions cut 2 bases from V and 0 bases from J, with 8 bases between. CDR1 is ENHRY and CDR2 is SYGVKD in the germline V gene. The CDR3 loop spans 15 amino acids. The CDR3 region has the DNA TGTGCCATCAGTGAGGGAGCCTTTAGCAATCAGCCCCAGCATTTT. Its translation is CAISEGAFSNQPQHF.

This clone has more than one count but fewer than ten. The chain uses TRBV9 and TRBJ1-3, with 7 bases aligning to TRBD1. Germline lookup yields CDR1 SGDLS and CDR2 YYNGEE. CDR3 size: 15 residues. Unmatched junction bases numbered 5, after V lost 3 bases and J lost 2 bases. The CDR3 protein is CASSAQGGAGNTIYF. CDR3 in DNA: TGTGCCAGCAGCGCCCAAGGGGGCGCTGGAAACACCATATATTTT.

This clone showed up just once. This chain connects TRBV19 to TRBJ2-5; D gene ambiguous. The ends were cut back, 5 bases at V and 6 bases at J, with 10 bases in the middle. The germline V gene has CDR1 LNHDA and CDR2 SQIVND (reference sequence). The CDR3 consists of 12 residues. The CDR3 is CASSLDPKTQYF. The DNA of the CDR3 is TGTGCCAGTAGTTTGGACCCCAAGACCCAGTACTTC.

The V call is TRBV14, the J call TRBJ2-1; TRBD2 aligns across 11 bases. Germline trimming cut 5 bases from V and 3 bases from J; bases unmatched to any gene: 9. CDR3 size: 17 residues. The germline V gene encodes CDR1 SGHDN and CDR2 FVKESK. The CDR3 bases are TGTGCCAGCAGCTCCAACGCCCTAGCGGGAGGCTACAATGAGCAGTTCTTC. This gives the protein CASSSNALAGGYNEQFF.

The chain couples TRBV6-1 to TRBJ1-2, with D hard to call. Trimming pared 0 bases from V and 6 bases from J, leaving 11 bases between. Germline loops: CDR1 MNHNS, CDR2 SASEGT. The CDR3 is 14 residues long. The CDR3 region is CASSEAGRNNGYTF. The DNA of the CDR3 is TGTGCCAGCAGTGAAGCAGGACGGAACAATGGCTACACCTTC.

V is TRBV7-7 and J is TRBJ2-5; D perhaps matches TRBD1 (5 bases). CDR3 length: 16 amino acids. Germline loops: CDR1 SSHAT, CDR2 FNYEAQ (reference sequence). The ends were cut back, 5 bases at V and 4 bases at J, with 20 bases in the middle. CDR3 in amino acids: CASSRLTGTGIETQYF. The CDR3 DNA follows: TGTGCCAGCAGCCGCTTAACCGGTACAGGAATAGAGACCCAGTACTTC.

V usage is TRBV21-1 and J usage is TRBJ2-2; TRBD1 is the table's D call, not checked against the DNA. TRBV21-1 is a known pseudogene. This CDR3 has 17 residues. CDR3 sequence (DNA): TGTGCCAGCAGCAAAGAGGGGGCAGGGTCGAACACCGGGGAGCTGTTTTTT. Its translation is CASSKEGAGSNTGELFF.

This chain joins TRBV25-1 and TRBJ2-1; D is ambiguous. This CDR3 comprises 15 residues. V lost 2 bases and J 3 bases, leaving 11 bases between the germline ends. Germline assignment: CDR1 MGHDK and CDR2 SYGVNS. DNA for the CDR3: TGTGCCAGCAGTGAAAGCACCCTCCTCTACAATGAGCAGTTCTTC. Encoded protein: CASSESTLLYNEQFF.

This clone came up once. This CDR3 is CASSKWTVDEQYF. The CDR3 DNA sequence: TGTGCCAGCAGCAAGTGGACAGTCGACGAGCAGTACTTC. V usage is TRBV5-6 and J usage is TRBJ2-7, with a tentative D call TRBD1 (6 bases). The CDR3 runs to 13 residues. The V gene's germline CDR1 is SGHDT and CDR2 YYEEEE. The V end was cut by 4 bases, the J end by 5 bases, with 13 bases between.

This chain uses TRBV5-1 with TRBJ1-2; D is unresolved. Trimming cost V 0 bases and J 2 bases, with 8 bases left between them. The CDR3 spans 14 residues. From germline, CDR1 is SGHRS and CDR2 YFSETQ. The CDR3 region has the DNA TGCGCCAGCAGCTTGGTAGTAGGCAACTATGGCTACACCTTC. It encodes CASSLVVGNYGYTF.

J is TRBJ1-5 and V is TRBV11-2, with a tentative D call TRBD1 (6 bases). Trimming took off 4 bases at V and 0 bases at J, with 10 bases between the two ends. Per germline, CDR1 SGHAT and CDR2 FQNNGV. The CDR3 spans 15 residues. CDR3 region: CASSSQGYSNQPQHF. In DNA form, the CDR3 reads TGTGCCAGCAGCTCACAGGGCTATAGCAATCAGCCCCAGCATTTT.

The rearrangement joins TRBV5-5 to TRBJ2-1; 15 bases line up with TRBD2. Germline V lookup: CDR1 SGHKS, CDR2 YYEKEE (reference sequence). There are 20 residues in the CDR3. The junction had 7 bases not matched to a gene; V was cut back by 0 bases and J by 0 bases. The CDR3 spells CASSLEGTSGGPSSYNEQFF. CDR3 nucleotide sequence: TGTGCCAGCAGCTTGGAGGGGACTAGCGGGGGGCCGAGCTCCTACAATGAGCAGTTCTTC.

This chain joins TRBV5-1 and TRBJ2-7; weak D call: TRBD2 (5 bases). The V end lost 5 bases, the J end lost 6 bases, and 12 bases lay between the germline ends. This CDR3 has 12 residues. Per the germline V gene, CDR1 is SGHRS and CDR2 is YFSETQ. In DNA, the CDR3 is TGCGCCAGCAGTCGAGGGCCCTCCGAGCAGTACTTC. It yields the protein CASSRGPSEQYF.

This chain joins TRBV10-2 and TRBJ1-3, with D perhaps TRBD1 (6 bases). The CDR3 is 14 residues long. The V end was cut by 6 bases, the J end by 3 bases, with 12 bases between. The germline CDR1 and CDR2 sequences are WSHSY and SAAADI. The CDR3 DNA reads TGCGCCAGCAGCCGGGGGCTAGATGGAAACACCATATATTTT. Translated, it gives CASSRGLDGNTIYF.

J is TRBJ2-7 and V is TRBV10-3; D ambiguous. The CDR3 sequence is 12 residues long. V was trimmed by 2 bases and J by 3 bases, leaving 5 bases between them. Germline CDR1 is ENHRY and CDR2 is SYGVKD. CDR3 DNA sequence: TGTGCCATCAGTGAGCAGTACTACGAGCAGTACTTC. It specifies CAISEQYYEQYF.

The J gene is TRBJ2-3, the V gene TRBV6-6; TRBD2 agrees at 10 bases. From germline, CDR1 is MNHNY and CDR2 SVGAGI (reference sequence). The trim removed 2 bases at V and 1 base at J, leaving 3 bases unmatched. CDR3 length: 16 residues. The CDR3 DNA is TGTGCCAGCAGTTACGGGCTAGCGGGGGGCACAGATACGCAGTATTTT. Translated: CASSYGLAGGTDTQYF.